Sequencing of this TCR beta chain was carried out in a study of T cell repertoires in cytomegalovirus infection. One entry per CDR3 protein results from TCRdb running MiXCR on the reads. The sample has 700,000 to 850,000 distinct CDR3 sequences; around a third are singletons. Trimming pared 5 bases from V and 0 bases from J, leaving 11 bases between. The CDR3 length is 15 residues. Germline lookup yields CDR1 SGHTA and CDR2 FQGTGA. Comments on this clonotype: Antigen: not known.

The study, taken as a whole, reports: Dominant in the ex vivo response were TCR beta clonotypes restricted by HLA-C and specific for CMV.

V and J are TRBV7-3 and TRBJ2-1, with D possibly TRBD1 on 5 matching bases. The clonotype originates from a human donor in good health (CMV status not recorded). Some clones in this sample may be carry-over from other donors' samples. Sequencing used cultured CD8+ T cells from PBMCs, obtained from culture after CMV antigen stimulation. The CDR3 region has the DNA TGTGCCAGCAGCGACCAGGGCAGCTCCTACAATGAGCAGTTCTTC. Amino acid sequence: CASSDQGSSYNEQFF.